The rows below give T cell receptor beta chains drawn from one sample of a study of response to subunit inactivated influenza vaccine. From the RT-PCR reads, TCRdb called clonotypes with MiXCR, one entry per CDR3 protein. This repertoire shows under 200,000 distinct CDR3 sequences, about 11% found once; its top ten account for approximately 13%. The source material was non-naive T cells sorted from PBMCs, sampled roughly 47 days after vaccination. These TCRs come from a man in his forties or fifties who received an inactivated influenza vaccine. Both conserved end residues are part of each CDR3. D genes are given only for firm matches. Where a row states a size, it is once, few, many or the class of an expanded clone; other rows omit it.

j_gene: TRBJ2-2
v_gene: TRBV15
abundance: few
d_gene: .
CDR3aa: CATSRNLGSVPGELFF
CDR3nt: TGTGCCACCAGCAGAAACCTCGGCAGTGTCCCCGGGGAGCTGTTTTTT

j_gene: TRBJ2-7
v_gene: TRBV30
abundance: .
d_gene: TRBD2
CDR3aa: CAWTGTSGSYEQYF
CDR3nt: TGTGCCTGGACCGGGACTAGCGGCTCCTACGAGCAGTACTTC

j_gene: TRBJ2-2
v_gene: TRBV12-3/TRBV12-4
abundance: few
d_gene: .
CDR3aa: CASSLMRGGELFF
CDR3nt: TGTGCCAGCAGTTTAATGCGAGGCGGGGAGCTGTTTTTT

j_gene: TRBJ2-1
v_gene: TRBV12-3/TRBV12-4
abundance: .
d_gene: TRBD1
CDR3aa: CASSPRTGVGNEQFF
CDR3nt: TGTGCCAGCAGTCCCCGGACAGGGGTTGGCAATGAGCAGTTCTTC

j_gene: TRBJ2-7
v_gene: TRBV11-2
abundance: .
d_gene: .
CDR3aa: CASSYGLGVEQYF
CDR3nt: TGTGCCAGCAGCTATGGTCTCGGGGTCGAGCAGTACTTC

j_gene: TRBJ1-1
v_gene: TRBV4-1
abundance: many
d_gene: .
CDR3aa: CASSQLDPPEAFF
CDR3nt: TGCGCCAGCAGCCAACTAGACCCCCCTGAAGCTTTCTTT

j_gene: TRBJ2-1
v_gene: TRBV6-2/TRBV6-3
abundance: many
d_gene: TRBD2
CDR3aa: CASSVGLAGIRGNEQFF
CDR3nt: TGTGCCAGCAGTGTGGGACTAGCGGGAATTAGAGGCAATGAGCAGTTCTTC

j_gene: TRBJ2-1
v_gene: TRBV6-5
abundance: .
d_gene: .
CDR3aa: CASSFSGSNNEQFF
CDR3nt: TGTGCCAGCAGTTTCAGCGGGTCCAACAATGAGCAGTTCTTC

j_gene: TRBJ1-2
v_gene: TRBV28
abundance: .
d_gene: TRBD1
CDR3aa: CASSRPGTGNLLYGYTF
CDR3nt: TGTGCCAGCAGCCGCCCCGGGACAGGGAACCTCCTATATGGCTACACCTTC

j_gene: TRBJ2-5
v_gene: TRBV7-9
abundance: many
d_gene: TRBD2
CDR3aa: CASSSPEPGRGTQYF
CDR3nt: TGTGCCAGCAGCTCCCCGGAGCCAGGGAGGGGGACCCAGTACTTC

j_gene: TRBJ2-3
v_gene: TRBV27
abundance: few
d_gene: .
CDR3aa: CASSFGGKRTDTQYF
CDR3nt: TGTGCCAGCAGTTTTGGGGGAAAGAGGACAGATACGCAGTATTTT

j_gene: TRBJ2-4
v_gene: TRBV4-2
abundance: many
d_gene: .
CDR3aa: CASSRVAVENIQYF
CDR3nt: TGTGCCAGCAGCCGGGTTGCGGTCGAAAACATTCAGTACTTC

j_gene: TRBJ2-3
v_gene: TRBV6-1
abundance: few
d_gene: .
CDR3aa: CASSTYSGTDTQYF
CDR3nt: TGTGCCAGCAGTACATATAGCGGCACAGATACGCAGTATTTT

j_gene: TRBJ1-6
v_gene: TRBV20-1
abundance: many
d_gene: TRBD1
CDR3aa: CSALGQTNSPLHF
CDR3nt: TGCAGTGCTTTGGGACAGACCAATTCACCCCTCCACTTT

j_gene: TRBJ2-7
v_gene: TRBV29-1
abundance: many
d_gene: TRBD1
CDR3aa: CSVGYGTAKGNEQYF
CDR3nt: TGCAGCGTCGGATATGGGACAGCCAAAGGTAACGAGCAGTACTTC

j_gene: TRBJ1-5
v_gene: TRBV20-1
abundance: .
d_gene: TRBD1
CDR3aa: CSARKQGVGQPQHF
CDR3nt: TGCAGTGCTCGTAAACAGGGGGTGGGTCAGCCCCAGCATTTT

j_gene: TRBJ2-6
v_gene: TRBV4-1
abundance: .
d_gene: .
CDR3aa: CASSQEVSGANVLTF
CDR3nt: TGCGCCAGCAGCCAAGAGGTCTCTGGGGCCAACGTCCTGACTTTC

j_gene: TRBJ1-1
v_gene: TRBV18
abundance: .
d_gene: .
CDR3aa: CASSPVRGYTEAFF
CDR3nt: TGTGCCAGCTCACCGGTGCGGGGGTACACTGAAGCTTTCTTT

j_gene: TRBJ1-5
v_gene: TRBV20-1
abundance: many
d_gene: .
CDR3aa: CSAPGQPQHF
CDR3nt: TGCAGTGCTCCGGGGCAGCCCCAGCATTTT

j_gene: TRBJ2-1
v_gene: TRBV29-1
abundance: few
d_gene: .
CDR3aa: CSVEIGPSSYNEQFF
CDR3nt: TGCAGCGTTGAGATCGGCCCGAGCTCCTACAATGAGCAGTTCTTC

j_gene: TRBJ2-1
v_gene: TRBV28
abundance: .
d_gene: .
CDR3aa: CASSQSPGAYNEQFF
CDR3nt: TGTGCCAGCAGTCAATCCCCCGGTGCCTACAATGAGCAGTTCTTC

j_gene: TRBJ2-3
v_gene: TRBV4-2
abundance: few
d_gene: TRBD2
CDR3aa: CASSPGTSGGRETDTQYF
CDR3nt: TGTGCCAGCAGCCCGGGGACTAGCGGGGGGAGGGAGACAGATACGCAGTATTTT

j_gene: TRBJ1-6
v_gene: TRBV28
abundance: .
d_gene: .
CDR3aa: CASSFYPLTGNEALHF
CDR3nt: TGTGCCAGCAGTTTTTATCCCCTGACCGGTAATGAGGCCCTCCACTTT

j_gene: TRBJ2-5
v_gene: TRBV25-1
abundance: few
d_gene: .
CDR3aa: CASSEYGGRETQYF
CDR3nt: TGTGCCAGCAGTGAATATGGAGGGAGGGAGACCCAGTACTTC

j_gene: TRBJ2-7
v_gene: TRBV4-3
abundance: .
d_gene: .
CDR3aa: CASSQDLGGMRYEQYF
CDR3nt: TGCGCCAGCAGCCAAGATCTAGGGGGAATGAGGTACGAGCAGTACTTC

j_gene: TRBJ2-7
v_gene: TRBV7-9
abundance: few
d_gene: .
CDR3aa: CASSSRPYEQYF
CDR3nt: TGTGCCAGCAGCTCTCGCCCCTACGAGCAGTACTTC

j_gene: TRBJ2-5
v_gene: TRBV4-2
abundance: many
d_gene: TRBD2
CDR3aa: CASSQDKTSSQRRSKTQYF
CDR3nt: TGTGCCAGCAGCCAAGATAAGACTAGCAGTCAACGGAGGTCGAAGACCCAGTACTTC

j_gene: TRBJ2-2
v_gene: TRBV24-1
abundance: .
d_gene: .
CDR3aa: CATRGAEADTGELFF
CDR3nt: TGTGCCACGCGAGGAGCGGAGGCGGACACCGGGGAGCTGTTTTTT

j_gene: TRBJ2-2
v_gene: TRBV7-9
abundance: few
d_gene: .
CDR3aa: CASSARYRINTGELFF
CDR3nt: TGTGCCAGCAGCGCACGCTACAGGATTAACACCGGGGAGCTGTTTTTT

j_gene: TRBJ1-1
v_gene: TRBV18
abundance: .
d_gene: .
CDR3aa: CASSPHRDTEAFF
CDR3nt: TGTGCCAGCTCACCACACCGGGACACTGAAGCTTTCTTT

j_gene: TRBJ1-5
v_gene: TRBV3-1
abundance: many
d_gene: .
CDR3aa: CASSQDLRGSQPQHF
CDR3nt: TGTGCCAGCAGCCAAGATCTCCGGGGCAGTCAGCCCCAGCATTTT

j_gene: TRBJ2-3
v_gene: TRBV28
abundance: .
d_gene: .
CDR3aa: CASTEPVTDTQYF
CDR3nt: TGTGCCAGCACCGAGCCAGTCACAGATACGCAGTATTTT

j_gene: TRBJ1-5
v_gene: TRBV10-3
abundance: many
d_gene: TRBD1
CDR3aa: CAISEGGYGNQPQHF
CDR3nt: TGTGCCATCAGTGAAGGGGGCTACGGCAATCAGCCCCAGCATTTT

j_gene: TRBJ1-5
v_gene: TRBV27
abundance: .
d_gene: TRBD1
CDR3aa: CASSPIGQGARGSNQPQHF
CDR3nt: TGTGCCAGCAGCCCAATTGGACAGGGGGCGCGAGGTAGCAATCAGCCCCAGCATTTT

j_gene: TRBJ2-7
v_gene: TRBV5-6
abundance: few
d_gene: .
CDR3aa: CASSQYGGGAHRNEQYF
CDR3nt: TGTGCCAGCAGCCAATATGGAGGGGGGGCGCATCGTAACGAGCAGTACTTC

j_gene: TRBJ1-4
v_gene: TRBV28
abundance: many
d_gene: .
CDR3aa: CASSLGLGEKLFF
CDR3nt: TGTGCCAGCAGTTTAGGGCTTGGGGAAAAACTGTTTTTT

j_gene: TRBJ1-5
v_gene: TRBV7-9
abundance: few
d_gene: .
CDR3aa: CASSPDTNNQPQHF
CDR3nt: TGTGCCAGCAGCCCTGACACTAACAATCAGCCCCAGCATTTT

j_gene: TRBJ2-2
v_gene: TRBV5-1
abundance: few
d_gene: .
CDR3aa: CASSPSRSGELFF
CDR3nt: TGCGCCAGCAGCCCCAGCAGGTCCGGGGAGCTGTTTTTT

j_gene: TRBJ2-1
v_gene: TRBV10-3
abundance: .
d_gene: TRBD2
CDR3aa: CATSSGRGGSYNEQFF
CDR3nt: TGTGCCACCTCTAGCGGGAGGGGTGGCTCCTACAATGAGCAGTTCTTC

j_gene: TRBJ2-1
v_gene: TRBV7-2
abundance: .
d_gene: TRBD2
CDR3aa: CASSSPERGGLTEQFF
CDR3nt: TGTGCCAGCAGCTCCCCTGAGCGGGGGGGCCTCACTGAGCAGTTCTTC

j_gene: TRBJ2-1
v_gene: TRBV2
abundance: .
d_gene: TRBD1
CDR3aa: CASNQGAYNEQFF
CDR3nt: TGTGCCAGCAACCAGGGGGCTTACAATGAGCAGTTCTTC

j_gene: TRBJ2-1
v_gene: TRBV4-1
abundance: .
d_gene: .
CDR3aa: CASSLLGGRRDNEQFF
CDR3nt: TGCGCCAGCAGCCTTCTCGGGGGGCGGAGGGACAATGAGCAGTTCTTC

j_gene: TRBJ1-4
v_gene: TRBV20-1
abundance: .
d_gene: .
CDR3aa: CSARVANFEKLFF
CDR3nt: TGCAGTGCTAGAGTGGCAAATTTTGAAAAACTGTTTTTT

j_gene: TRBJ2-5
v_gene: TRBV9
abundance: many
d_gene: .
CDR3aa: CASSVDGETQYF
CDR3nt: TGTGCCAGCAGCGTAGATGGAGAGACCCAGTACTTC

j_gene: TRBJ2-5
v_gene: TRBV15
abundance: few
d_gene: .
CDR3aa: CATSKATEQETQYF
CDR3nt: TGTGCCACCAGCAAGGCAACAGAACAAGAGACCCAGTACTTC

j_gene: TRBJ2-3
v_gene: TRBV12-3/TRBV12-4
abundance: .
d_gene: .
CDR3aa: CASSSAGGDSDTQYF
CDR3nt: TGTGCCAGCAGTTCCGCCGGTGGGGATAGCGATACGCAGTATTTT

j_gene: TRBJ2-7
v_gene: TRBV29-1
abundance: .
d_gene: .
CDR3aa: CSVEGVGGPGDEQYF
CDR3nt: TGCAGCGTTGAGGGGGTTGGGGGACCGGGGGACGAGCAGTACTTC

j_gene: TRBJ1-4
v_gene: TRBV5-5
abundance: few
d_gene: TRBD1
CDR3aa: CASSLQRQGSSEKLFF
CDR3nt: TGTGCCAGCAGCCTCCAGCGACAGGGGTCGAGTGAAAAACTGTTTTTT

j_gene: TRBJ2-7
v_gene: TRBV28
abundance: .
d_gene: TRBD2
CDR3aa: CASSTYRTRLAAKESYEQYF
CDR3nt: TGTGCCAGCAGTACCTATAGGACGCGACTAGCGGCAAAAGAGTCCTACGAGCAGTACTTC